What follows are 28 T cell receptor beta chains derived from one specimen sequenced in a study of beta chain features in type 1 diabetes. Findings of the study overall: Researchers report that Type 1 diabetes patients had moderately but significantly shorter TCRB CDR3s across all four CD4+ subsets.

cDNA synthesis used the whole RNA isolate, giving expressed TCRB sequences. This table comes from immunoSEQ multiplex PCR, and its TCRdb copy is limited to in-frame clones, with some not included. The data contain a few hundred thousand clones, around 21% of them singletons. These receptors lack a known antigen. The sequencing sample was made of naive CD4+ T cells from blood. The receptors derive from a woman aged 35 to 49 with type 1 diabetes.

In its sample, this clone was seen a few times. The chain employs TRBV29-1 and TRBJ2-1; D is uncertain. CDR3 size: 13 residues. Germline CDR1 and CDR2: SQVTM and ANQGSEA. Trimming left V 7 bases short and J 8 bases short, with 18 bases between. CDR3 residues: CSASLSEFDEQFF. The CDR3 coding sequence is TGCAGCGCCTCCTTGTCGGAGTTCGATGAGCAGTTCTTC.

The table lists this clone with a few counts. Written as DNA, the CDR3 is TGCGCCAGCGCGGGACAGGGGGAGTTCAACGAGCAGTACTTC. This encodes CASAGQGEFNEQYF. This rearrangement joins TRBV5-1 to TRBJ2-7; 11 positions match TRBD1. The CDR3 runs 14 residues. V dropped 7 bases and J dropped 5; count of bases not matched to a gene: 8. Germline V gives CDR1 SGHRS, CDR2 YFSETQ.

This rearrangement joins TRBV7-3 to TRBJ1-5; no reliable D call. Trimming took off 2 bases at V and 4 bases at J, with 15 bases between the two ends. Germline V gene data show CDR1 as SGHTA and CDR2 as FQGTGA. This CDR3 has 16 residues. The CDR3 nucleotides read TGTGCCAGCAGCTTATCGCATGGGCCACCTAATCAGCCCCAGCATTTT. It translates to CASSLSHGPPNQPQHF.

This clone was counted only a few times. The chain uses TRBV5-4 and TRBJ2-7; the match to TRBD1 covers 7 bases. CDR3 length: 13 amino acids. V was clipped by 5 bases and J by 2 bases; unmatched bases: 4. Germline V CDR1 and CDR2: SGHNT, YYREEE (reference sequence). CDR3 in DNA: TGTGCCAGCAGTACCGGGACAGCCTACGAGCAGTACTTC. Protein sequence: CASSTGTAYEQYF. Full variable domain (missing parts from reference TRBV5-4 and TRBJ2-7): ETGVTQSPTHLIKTRGQQVTLRCSSQSGHNTVSWYQQALGQGPQFIFQYYREEENGRGNFPPRFSGLQFPNYSSELNVNALELDDSALYLCASSTGTAYEQYFGPGTRLTVT.

V and J are TRBV9 and TRBJ1-1, with 8 bases lining up with TRBD1. V lost 3 bases to trimming and J lost 4 bases; unmatched junction nucleotides: 5. This CDR3 comprises 14 residues. The germline CDR1 and CDR2 sequences are SGDLS and YYNGEE. The CDR3 sequence: CASSGQGRGTEAFF. CDR3 DNA sequence: TGTGCCAGCAGCGGACAGGGGAGGGGCACTGAAGCTTTCTTT.

This clone was counted between two and nine times. This rearrangement joins TRBV7-9 to TRBJ1-2; 9 nucleotides align to TRBD1. The germline V gene has CDR1 SEHNR and CDR2 FQNEAQ (reference sequence). Trimming took 4 bases from V and 6 from J; bases not matched to a gene: 0. This CDR3 has 12 amino acids. CDR3 in DNA: TGTGCCAGCAGCTGGGACAGGGATGGCTACACCTTC. It codes for CASSWDRDGYTF.

This clone was counted only a few times. The chain joins TRBV4-1 to TRBJ2-2, with D possibly TRBD1 on 5 matching bases. V was shortened by 1 base and J by 7 bases, with 7 bases between the two germline ends. Per germline, CDR1 MGHRA and CDR2 YSYEKL. The CDR3 is 13 amino acids. The CDR3 nucleotides are TGCGCCAGCAGCCAAGTGGGGCTCGGGGAGCTGTTTTTT. This codes for CASSQVGLGELFF.

This clone appeared once. The chain is built from TRBV14 and TRBJ2-2, with 15 positions matching TRBD2. Germline V gives CDR1 SGHDN, CDR2 FVKESK. The CDR3 is made up of 18 amino acids. Trimming at V came to 6 bases and at J to 4 bases, leaving 9 bases not matched to a gene. The CDR3 region is CASRSGLAGGSFTGELFF. The CDR3 DNA is TGTGCCAGCAGGTCGGGACTAGCGGGAGGATCCTTCACCGGGGAGCTGTTTTTT.

A few counts support this clone. The chain joins TRBV7-2 to TRBJ2-1; 12 bases line up with TRBD2. The trim removed 5 bases at V and 7 bases at J, leaving 3 bases unmatched. The CDR3 consists of 14 residues. Germline lookup yields CDR1 SGHTA and CDR2 FQGNSA. The DNA of the CDR3 is TGTGCCAGCAGCGCGGGACTAGCGGGTAATGAGCAGTTCTTC. It translates to CASSAGLAGNEQFF.

This chain links TRBV14 with TRBJ2-3; 7 bases fit TRBD2. The germline CDR1 and CDR2 sequences are SGHDN and FVKESK. This CDR3 spans 16 amino acids. V shed 0 bases and J 2 bases; nucleotides not matched to a gene: 5. The chain's CDR3 is CASSQDSGRATDTQYF. CDR3 sequence (DNA): TGTGCCAGCAGCCAAGATTCGGGGAGGGCCACAGATACGCAGTATTTT.

With respect to this clone: Germline and junction disagree at one end, which may indicate a read error. The chain links TRBV27 to TRBJ1-6, with no clear D. Germline values: CDR1 MNHEY, CDR2 SMNVEV (reference sequence). The CDR3 covers 16 residues. The CDR3 is CASSLSRRVENSPLHF. In DNA, the CDR3 is TGTGCCAGCAGTCTATCCAGGCGTGTTGAAAATTCACCCCTCCACTTT.

V gene TRBV7-9 combines with J gene TRBJ1-1, with D tentatively TRBD1 (5 bases). The germline CDR1 and CDR2 sequences are SEHNR and FQNEAQ (reference sequence). The CDR3 is 13 amino acids. The V end was cut by 3 bases, the J end by 3 bases, with 8 bases between. CDR3 residues: CASSFTGDTEAFF. CDR3 nucleotide sequence: TGTGCCAGCAGCTTTACGGGGGACACTGAAGCTTTCTTT.

The chain is built from TRBV5-4 and TRBJ2-2; tentative D call: TRBD2 (6 bases). V was cut by 1 base and J by 6 bases, with 13 bases left in between. Germline-derived CDR1 and CDR2 are SGHNT and YYREEE (reference sequence). The CDR3 is made up of 15 amino acids. In nucleotides, the CDR3 is TGTGCCAGCAGCTTGCCACTAGCTTCTGCCGGGGAGCTGTTTTTT. Protein product: CASSLPLASAGELFF.

V is TRBV5-1 and J is TRBJ2-1; 10 bases map to TRBD2. Losses at the gene ends were 2 bases for V and 0 bases for J; bases not matched to a gene: 5. This CDR3 comprises 17 residues. The germline CDR1 and CDR2 sequences are SGHRS and YFSETQ. The CDR3 bases are TGCGCCAGCAGCTTTTCTAGCGGGAGCCTCTCCTACAATGAGCAGTTCTTC. Amino acid sequence: CASSFSSGSLSYNEQFF.

The sample holds a few counts of this clone. CDR3 residues: CASSGLAGQPNYGYTF. In nucleotides, the CDR3 is TGCGCCAGCAGCGGCCTTGCGGGACAGCCTAACTATGGCTACACCTTC. The chain employs TRBV4-3 and TRBJ1-2, with 7 bases aligning to TRBD1. CDR1 LGHNA and CDR2 YSLEER come from the germline V gene. The trim removed 5 bases at V and 0 bases at J, leaving 9 bases unmatched. The CDR3 contains 16 residues.

The rearrangement joins TRBV25-1 to TRBJ2-1, with 8 bases aligning to TRBD1. Germline V gene sequence: CDR1 MGHDK, CDR2 SYGVNS. Trimming took 5 bases from V and 3 from J; bases not matched to a gene: 3. The CDR3 runs 14 residues. Here the CDR3 reads CASSHTGGYNEQFF. The DNA for the CDR3 is TGTGCCAGCAGTCACACAGGGGGCTACAATGAGCAGTTCTTC.

J is TRBJ1-1 and V is TRBV7-3; D is unresolved. CDR3 length: 17 residues. V shed 4 bases and J shed 3 bases, with 21 bases lying between them. Germline CDR1 is SGHTA and CDR2 is FQGTGA. The CDR3 loop is CASSSDLSSLGDTEAFF. Written as DNA, the CDR3 is TGTGCCAGCAGCTCAGACTTATCTTCTCTCGGGGACACTGAAGCTTTCTTT. The whole variable domain, remainder taken from reference TRBV7-3 and TRBJ1-1, is GAGVSQTPSNKVTEKGKYVELRCDPISGHTALYWYRQSLGQGPEFLIYFQGTGAADDSGLPNDRFFAVRPEGSVSTLKIQRTERGDSAVYLCASSSDLSSLGDTEAFFGQGTRLTVV.

This chain connects TRBV13 to TRBJ2-7, with D possibly TRBD1 on 6 matching bases. This CDR3 region has 13 residues. V lost 1 base to trimming and J lost 2 bases, with 6 bases between them. Germline V gene sequence: CDR1 PRHDT, CDR2 FYEKMQ (reference sequence). CDR3 in DNA: TGTGCCAGCAGCTTAGAGGGGGCCTACGAGCAGTACTTC. Encoded protein: CASSLEGAYEQYF.

The chain combines TRBV7-2 with TRBJ2-3; D is possibly TRBD1 (6 bases). CDR1 SGHTA and CDR2 FQGNSA come from the germline V gene. This CDR3 region has 16 residues. V lost 5 bases and J lost 5, with 20 bases in between. DNA of the CDR3: TGTGCCAGCAGCGAGACTACAGGGTATCTGGGAGATACGCAGTATTTT. Protein product: CASSETTGYLGDTQYF.

The V call is TRBV5-4, the J call TRBJ2-7; D perhaps matches TRBD2 (5 bases). Germline CDR1 reads SGHNT; CDR2 reads YYREEE (reference sequence). The CDR3 is 14 amino acids. V dropped 4 bases and J dropped 7 bases, with 18 bases sitting between them. CDR3 sequence: CASSQSGGTEEQYF. CDR3 DNA sequence: TGTGCCAGCAGCCAAAGCGGAGGTACGGAGGAGCAGTACTTC.

In this sample, this clone turned up a few times. The genes are TRBV29-1 and TRBJ2-1; no firm D call. V lost 6 bases to trimming and J lost 9 bases, with 15 bases between them. CDR3 length: 12 residues. CDR1 is SQVTM and CDR2 is ANQGSEA in the germline V gene. The CDR3 DNA sequence: TGCAGCGTCCTCCCTCCTAGTGGTGAGCAGTTCTTC. Protein product: CSVLPPSGEQFF.

Here the CDR3 DNA reads TGTGCCAGCAGCTTAGTATCGGCACAGGGGAGTGGAAATACGCAGTATTTT. It specifies CASSLVSAQGSGNTQYF. The V call is TRBV7-2, the J call TRBJ2-3; 7 positions match TRBD1. The J segment lost 7 bases and the V segment lost 1 base, leaving 14 bases of the junction unmatched. The CDR3 spans 17 residues. Germline values: CDR1 SGHTA, CDR2 FQGNSA.

This clone was seen a few times. The chain links TRBV4-3 to TRBJ2-4, with 11 bases identical to TRBD1. Trimming cost V 2 bases and J 9 bases; bases outside gene matches: 3. The CDR3 is 14 residues long. Germline V gene data show CDR1 as LGHNA and CDR2 as YSLEER. CDR3 DNA sequence: TGCGCCAGCAGCCAATCCGGGACAGGGGGCATTCAGTACTTC. Translated: CASSQSGTGGIQYF.

This chain joins TRBV5-1 and TRBJ2-7, with a weak D call TRBD2 (5 bases). V was pared by 0 bases and J by 2 bases, with 12 bases between. The length of the CDR3 is 15 residues. CDR1 SGHRS and CDR2 YFSETQ come from the germline V gene. The CDR3 DNA reads as TGCGCCAGCAGCTTGGCCGGGGAAGGAGCCTACGAGCAGTACTTC. Translated, it gives CASSLAGEGAYEQYF.

The V and J genes are TRBV28 and TRBJ1-5; the D is unclear. CDR3 length: 13 residues. Germline CDR1 MDHEN, CDR2 SYDVKM. V was cut by 6 bases and J by 6 bases, with 12 bases left in between. The CDR3 spells CASSPSGAQPQHF. Here the CDR3 DNA reads TGTGCCAGCAGCCCCTCCGGTGCTCAGCCCCAGCATTTT.

Only a few counts were recorded for this clone. The genes are TRBV13 and TRBJ2-2; 7 nucleotides agree with TRBD2. With V trimmed by 6 bases and J by 0 bases, 7 bases remained unmatched. CDR3 length: 16 amino acids. CDR1 PRHDT and CDR2 FYEKMQ come from the germline V gene (reference sequence). CDR3: CASSQGRGTNTGELFF. The CDR3 region has the DNA TGTGCCAGCAGTCAAGGGAGGGGCACGAACACCGGGGAGCTGTTTTTT.

This clone was seen more than once but under ten times. The V and J genes are TRBV29-1 and TRBJ2-7, with 8 bases identical to TRBD1. CDR1 and CDR2 (germline): SQVTM, ANQGSEA. Trimming cost V 1 base and J 3 bases; bases outside gene matches: 2. There are 13 residues in the CDR3. In DNA form, the CDR3 reads TGCAGCGTTGAAGGAGGGACAGGCTACGAGCAGTACTTC. Translating it yields CSVEGGTGYEQYF.

This clone was found a few times. The chain couples TRBV7-9 to TRBJ1-2; D gene ambiguous. Looked up from germline, CDR1 is SEHNR and CDR2 is FQNEAQ (reference sequence). This CDR3 is 14 amino acids long. V lost 5 bases to trimming and J lost 9 bases, with 19 bases between them. The CDR3 DNA sequence: TGTGCCAGCAGCCAAGATGGAGGGTTCTCTAGCTACACCTTC. Translation gives CASSQDGGFSSYTF. Together with reference TRBV7-9 and TRBJ1-2, the CDR3 gives the full variable domain: DTGVSQNPRHKITKRGQNVTFRCDPISEHNRLYWYRQTLGQGPEFLTYFQNEAQLEKSRLLSDRFSAERPKGSFSTLEIQRTEQGDSAMYLCASSQDGGFSSYTFGSGTRLTVV.